This is a list of T cell receptor beta chains from one sample in a study of blood T cells in healthy people across ages. MiXCR, run by TCRdb on the 5' RACE reads, gives a single entry per CDR3 protein. Among around 710,000 distinct CDR3 sequences listed, approximately 43% were seen once. The sequenced sample was blood. These TCRs come from a woman in her fifties or sixties in good health. Both conserved end residues are part of each CDR3. The order of the fields is J gene, clone size, V gene, D gene, CDR3 length, CDR3 DNA, CDR3 protein. D genes are given only for firm matches. Size is omitted from some rows. Given values are once, few, many or a class for expanded clones.

>TRBJ2-6|-|TRBV27|-|15
TGTGCCAGCTCCCAGCCTTCCCGTGGGGCCAACGTCCTGACTTTC
CASSQPSRGANVLTF
>TRBJ2-1|-|TRBV6-6|TRBD2|13
TGTGCCAGCAGTCGCGGGGGGGACAATGAGCAGTTCTTC
CASSRGGDNEQFF
>TRBJ2-3|-|TRBV20-1|TRBD2|17
TGCAGTGCTAGGCCCCGGAGTGCGGGAGGGAGCACAGATACGCAGTATTTT
CSARPRSAGGSTDTQYF
>TRBJ2-7|-|TRBV28|TRBD1|15
TGTGCCAGCAGTTTACCAGGACAGGGGCAGAACGAGCAGTACTTC
CASSLPGQGQNEQYF
>TRBJ2-3|-|TRBV20-1|-|15
TGCAGTGCTAGAGATTTCTTACGGGGAACAGATACGCAGTATTTT
CSARDFLRGTDTQYF
>TRBJ1-1|few|TRBV7-3|-|15
TGTGCCAGCAGCGTCCAGGGACCAATGAACACTGAAGCTTTCTTT
CASSVQGPMNTEAFF
>TRBJ2-1|-|TRBV9|-|15
TGTGCCAGCAGCGTAGTGGCGAGGGGCTACAATGAGCAGTTCTTC
CASSVVARGYNEQFF
>TRBJ1-1|-|TRBV27|TRBD1|14
TGTGCCAGCGGAGGGGGCATCGCGAACACTGAAGCTTTCTTT
CASGGGIANTEAFF
>TRBJ2-3|-|TRBV2|-|14
TGTGCCAGCAGTGTGTCGGCAGGCACAGATACGCAGTATTTT
CASSVSAGTDTQYF
>TRBJ2-1|few|TRBV7-2|TRBD1|15
TGTGCCAGCAGCTACAGGGGCGCCCCCGGGAATGAGCAGTTCTTC
CASSYRGAPGNEQFF
>TRBJ2-2|-|TRBV24-1|TRBD1|18
TGTGCCACCAGTGATTTGACGGGACAGGGGGAGTTGAACGGGGAGCTGTTTTTT
CATSDLTGQGELNGELFF
>TRBJ2-7|-|TRBV20-1|-|13
TGCAGTGCTAGAGATTTGACAGCCTACGAGCAGTACTTC
CSARDLTAYEQYF
>TRBJ2-7|many|TRBV2|TRBD1|14
TGTGCCAGCGGGAGGACAGGGAGGATCTACGAGCAGTACTTC
CASGRTGRIYEQYF
>TRBJ2-5|-|TRBV9|-|15
TGTGCCAGCAGCGTAGCTGGGGACATCGGGGAGACCCAGTACTTC
CASSVAGDIGETQYF
>TRBJ2-6|many|TRBV5-6|TRBD2|20
TGTGCCAGCAATCCTTTTCTGGTCGGGACTAGCGGAACTGGGGCCAACGTCCTGACTTTC
CASNPFLVGTSGTGANVLTF
>TRBJ2-1|-|TRBV5-1|TRBD2|15
TGCGCCAGCAGCTTGGTAACTAGCGAGTACAATGAGCAGTTCTTC
CASSLVTSEYNEQFF
>TRBJ2-3|-|TRBV5-6|-|15
TGTGCCAGCAGCTGGAGGGGGACTCTCACAGATACGCAGTATTTT
CASSWRGTLTDTQYF
>TRBJ2-7|many|TRBV11-2|TRBD2|15
TGTGCCAGCAGCCCGACTAGCGGGGGGCCCTACGAGCAGTACTTC
CASSPTSGGPYEQYF